What follows are 18 T cell receptor beta chains derived from one specimen sequenced in a study of T cell responses to AZD1222 COVID-19 vaccine. Using immunoSEQ multiplex PCR, the repertoire was profiled, and TCRdb retains in-frame clones only, with some absent. The profile shows about 60,000 clones, about 74% of them singletons. The material was peripheral blood, obtained 28 days after the second AZD1222 dose. The receptors shown here come from an adult who received the AZD1222 COVID-19 vaccine.

This sequence joins TRBV28 and TRBJ2-7, with TRBD1 identical over 8 bases. The CDR3 sequence is 14 residues long. V trimming: 6 bases; J trimming: 7 bases; junction bases outside the gene matches: 11. Germline V gene lookup returns CDR1 MDHEN and CDR2 SYDVKM. CDR3 sequence reads: CASSWTGKGGEQYF. The CDR3 coding sequence is TGTGCCAGCAGCTGGACAGGGAAAGGCGGTGAGCAGTACTTC.

The chain links TRBV12-3 or TRBV12-4 to TRBJ1-5; D is possibly TRBD1 (6 bases). V was trimmed by 8 bases and J by 9 bases, leaving 14 bases between them. The length of the CDR3 is 12 residues. CDR3 sequence: CASGLIGGPQHF. The CDR3 DNA sequence: TGTGCCAGCGGTCTAATAGGGGGGCCCCAGCATTTT.

Judged by abundance, this clone is medium-sized. The CDR3 here is CASSGTGAMHGYTF. The CDR3 nucleotides read TGTGCCAGCAGTGGGACAGGGGCAATGCATGGCTACACCTTC. V and J are TRBV2 and TRBJ1-2; 9 bases are shared with TRBD1. V was clipped by 4 bases and J by 6 bases; unmatched bases: 6. The germline gives CDR1 SNHLY, CDR2 FYNNEI. This CDR3 region has 14 residues. Looking up the rest from reference TRBV2 and TRBJ1-2 gives the full variable domain: EPEVTQTPSHQVTQMGQEVILRCVPISNHLYFYWYRQILGQKVEFLVSFYNNEISEKSEIFDDQFSVERPDGSNFTLKIRSTKLEDSAMYFCASSGTGAMHGYTFGSGTRLTVV.

Note on this clone: One end of the junction varies from germline; a read error may be responsible. The chain joins TRBV5-1 to TRBJ2-7, with a tentative D call TRBD1 (7 bases). The germline V gene has CDR1 SGHRS and CDR2 YFSETQ. The CDR3 extends over 13 amino acids. The CDR3: CASSSAGQQSRSF. CDR3 nucleotide sequence: TGCGCCAGCAGCTCGGCGGGACAGCAGTCCCGTAGCTTC.

The chain links TRBV23-1 to TRBJ2-4; 7 bases align to TRBD2. TRBV23-1 is labeled an ORF, and its function is uncertain. J was trimmed by 0 bases and V by 4 bases; bases with no gene match: 12. CDR3 size: 18 residues. This CDR3 is CASSLPESGGLAKNIQYF. DNA of the CDR3: TGCGCCAGCAGTCTTCCCGAGTCCGGGGGGTTAGCCAAAAACATTCAGTACTTC.

V and J are TRBV5-1 and TRBJ1-1; tentative D call: TRBD1 (5 bases). The germline V gene encodes CDR1 SGHRS and CDR2 YFSETQ. This CDR3 has 14 residues. V was clipped by 2 bases and J by 4 bases, with 12 bases between them. The CDR3 loop reads CASSLDPQGTEAFF. In DNA, the CDR3 is TGCGCCAGCAGCTTAGACCCTCAGGGCACTGAAGCTTTCTTT.

The CDR3 DNA sequence: TGCGCCAGCAGTAGCAAGTGGAACACTGAAGCTTTCTTT. Translation gives CASSSKWNTEAFF. V usage is TRBV23-1 and J usage is TRBJ1-1, with D uncertain. TRBV23-1 is an ORF, with its function uncertain. V dropped 5 bases and J dropped 1 base, with 8 bases sitting between them. There are 13 residues in the CDR3.

This sequence joins TRBV7-3 and TRBJ2-1; D is uncertain. The CDR3 totals 15 residues. Germline CDR1 is SGHTA and CDR2 is FQGTGA. The ends were cut back, 4 bases at V and 4 bases at J, with 14 bases in the middle. DNA for the CDR3: TGTGCCAGCAGCTCCCGGGCGGCGCAATACAATGAGCAGTTCTTC. Protein sequence: CASSSRAAQYNEQFF.

A few counts support this clone. The J gene is TRBJ1-5, the V gene TRBV7-2; D is uncertain. CDR1 is SGHTA and CDR2 is FQGNSA in the germline V gene. V was shortened by 3 bases and J by 0 bases, with 3 bases between the two germline ends. The CDR3 covers 13 residues. The CDR3 region has the DNA TGTGCCAGCAGCTTCGATAGCAATCAGCCCCAGCATTTT. Translating gives CASSFDSNQPQHF.

The genes are TRBV28 and TRBJ2-3, with unresolved D. V lost 5 bases to trimming and J lost 2 bases, with 11 bases between them. Germline lookup yields CDR1 MDHEN and CDR2 SYDVKM. The CDR3 runs to 14 residues. The CDR3 DNA reads as TGTGCCAGCAGTCCCCATGGTCCCACAGATACGCAGTATTTT. As protein: CASSPHGPTDTQYF. Full variable domain (remainder filled in from reference TRBV28 and TRBJ2-3): DVKVTQSSRYLVKRTGEKVFLECVQDMDHENMFWYRQDPGLGLRLIYFSYDVKMKEKGDIPEGYSVSREKKERFSLILESASTNQTSMYLCASSPHGPTDTQYFGPGTRLTVL.

This CDR3 reads CASSFTGGEYGYTF. The CDR3 DNA reads TGCGCCAGCAGCTTCACAGGGGGAGAGTATGGCTACACCTTC. J is TRBJ1-2 and V is TRBV5-1, with TRBD1 matching over 8 bases. With V trimmed by 2 bases and J by 5 bases, 5 bases remained unmatched. The CDR3 runs to 14 residues. Germline CDR1 reads SGHRS; CDR2 reads YFSETQ. Full variable domain (rest looked up from reference TRBV5-1 and TRBJ1-2): KAGVTQTPRYLIKTRGQQVTLSCSPISGHRSVSWYQQTPGQGLQFLFEYFSETQRNKGNFPGRFSGRQFSNSRSEMNVSTLELGDSALYLCASSFTGGEYGYTFGSGTRLTVV.

V gene TRBV7-2 combines with J gene TRBJ2-5; D perhaps matches TRBD1 (5 bases). Trimming removed 2 bases from V and 7 bases from J, with 8 bases in between. This CDR3 is built from 12 residues. From germline, CDR1 is SGHTA and CDR2 FQGNSA. The CDR3 loop is CASSLTQGTQYF. The CDR3 DNA is TGTGCCAGCAGCTTAACGCAGGGGACCCAGTACTTC.

This clone was counted only a few times. CDR3 loop: CASSQGDLAGNTIYF. In DNA, the CDR3 is TGTGCCAGCAGCCAAGGGGATCTAGCGGGAAACACCATATATTTT. The rearrangement uses TRBV3-1 (or the pseudogene TRBV3-2) and TRBJ1-3; D not certain. Germline assignment: CDR1 LGHDT and CDR2 YNNKEL (reference sequence). The CDR3 is made up of 15 amino acids. The ends were cut back, 1 base at V and 4 bases at J, with 11 bases in the middle.

The chain has TRBV5-5 and TRBJ1-1; TRBD1 matches at 8 bases. The CDR3 spans 19 residues. In germline, CDR1 is SGHKS, CDR2 YYEKEE (reference sequence). J was trimmed by 4 bases and V by 0 bases; bases with no gene match: 17. In nucleotides, the CDR3 is TGTGCCAGCAGCTTGGAATCTTGGGCTTACGGACAGGGTACCACTGAAGCTTTCTTT. This codes for CASSLESWAYGQGTTEAFF.

The rearrangement joins TRBV9 to TRBJ2-7, with a possible D match to TRBD2 (6 bases). Germline V gene data show CDR1 as SGDLS and CDR2 as YYNGEE. There are 14 residues in the CDR3. V was clipped by 3 bases and J by 2 bases, with 12 bases between them. CDR3 in amino acids: CASSAGTHPYEQYF. Written as DNA, the CDR3 is TGTGCCAGCAGCGCCGGGACTCACCCCTACGAGCAGTACTTC.

This clone has a single count. The J gene is TRBJ1-1, the V gene TRBV6-5; D not resolved. V shed 6 bases and J shed 7 bases, with 18 bases lying between them. Germline V gene data show CDR1 as MNHEY and CDR2 as SVGAGI. The CDR3 has 14 residues. The CDR3 region is CASRTGQRIYEAFF. The CDR3 bases are TGTGCCAGCAGAACTGGGCAGCGCATATATGAAGCTTTCTTT.

This clone has only a few counts. The chain employs TRBV7-8 and TRBJ2-6; perhaps D is TRBD1 or TRBD2 (5 bases each). The CDR3 extends over 13 amino acids. Germline loops: CDR1 SGHVS, CDR2 FQNEAQ. Trimming took off 5 bases at V and 4 bases at J, with 6 bases between the two ends. Written as DNA, the CDR3 is TGTGCCAGCAGCGGGACCGGGGCCAACGTCCTGACTTTC. Protein product: CASSGTGANVLTF. The variable domain in full, with the rest retrieved from reference TRBV7-8 and TRBJ2-6, is GAGVSQSPRYKVAKRGQDVALRCDPISGHVSLFWYQQALGQGPEFLTYFQNEAQLDKSGLPSDRFFAERPEGSVSTLKIQRTQQEDSAVYLCASSGTGANVLTFGAGSRLTVL.

The chain has TRBV7-9 and TRBJ2-6; tentatively, D is TRBD2 (5 bases). Germline V CDR1 and CDR2: SEHNR, FQNEAQ (reference sequence). There are 15 residues in the CDR3. V was trimmed by 10 bases and J by 0 bases, leaving 13 bases between them. The CDR3 DNA reads TGTGCCACCCCGGTCCGGGGCTCTGGGGCCAACGTCCTGACTTTC. Translation: CATPVRGSGANVLTF.